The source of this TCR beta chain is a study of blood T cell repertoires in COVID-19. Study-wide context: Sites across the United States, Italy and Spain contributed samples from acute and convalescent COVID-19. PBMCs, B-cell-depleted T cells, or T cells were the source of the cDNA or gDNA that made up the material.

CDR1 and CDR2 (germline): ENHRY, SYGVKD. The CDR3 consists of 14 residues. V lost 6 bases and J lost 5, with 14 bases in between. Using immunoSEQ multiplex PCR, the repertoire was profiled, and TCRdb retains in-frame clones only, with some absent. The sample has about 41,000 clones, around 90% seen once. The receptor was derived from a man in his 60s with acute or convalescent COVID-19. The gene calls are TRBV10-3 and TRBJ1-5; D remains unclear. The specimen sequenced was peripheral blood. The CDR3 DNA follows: TGTGCCATCAGGGGCAGCCTTTCAGATCAGCCCCAGCATTTT. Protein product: CAIRGSLSDQPQHF.